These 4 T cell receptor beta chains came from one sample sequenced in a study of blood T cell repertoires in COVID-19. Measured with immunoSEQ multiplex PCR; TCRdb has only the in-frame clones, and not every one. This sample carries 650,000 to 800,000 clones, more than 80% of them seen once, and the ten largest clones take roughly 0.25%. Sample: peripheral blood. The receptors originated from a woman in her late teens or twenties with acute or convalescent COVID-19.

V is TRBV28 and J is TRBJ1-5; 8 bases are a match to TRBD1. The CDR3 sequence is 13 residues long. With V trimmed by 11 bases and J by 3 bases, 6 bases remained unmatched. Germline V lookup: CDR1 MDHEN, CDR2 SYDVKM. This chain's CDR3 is CASGQGNNQPQHF. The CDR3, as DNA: TGTGCCTCCGGACAGGGCAACAATCAGCCCCAGCATTTT.

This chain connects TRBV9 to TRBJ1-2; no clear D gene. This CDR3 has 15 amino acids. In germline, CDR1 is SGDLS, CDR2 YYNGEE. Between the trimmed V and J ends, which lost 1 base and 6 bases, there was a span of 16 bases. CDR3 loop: CASSVNPQVENGYTF. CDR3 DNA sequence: TGTGCCAGCAGCGTAAACCCTCAGGTCGAGAATGGCTACACCTTC.

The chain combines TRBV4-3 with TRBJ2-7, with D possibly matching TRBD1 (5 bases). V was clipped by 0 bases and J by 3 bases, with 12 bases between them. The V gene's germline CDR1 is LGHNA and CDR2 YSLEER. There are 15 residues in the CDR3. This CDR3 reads CASSQDQGRHYEQYF. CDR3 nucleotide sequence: TGCGCCAGCAGCCAAGATCAGGGCCGACACTACGAGCAGTACTTC.

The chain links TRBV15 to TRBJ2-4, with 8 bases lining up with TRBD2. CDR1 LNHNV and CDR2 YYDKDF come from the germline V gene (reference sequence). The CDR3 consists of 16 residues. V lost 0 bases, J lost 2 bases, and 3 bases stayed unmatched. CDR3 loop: CATSRDLAGTKNIQYF. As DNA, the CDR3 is TGTGCCACCAGCAGAGATCTAGCGGGCACCAAAAACATTCAGTACTTC.